The clone carrying this TCR beta chain was detected a few times. Its antigen is currently unknown. These data originate in a study of CD8 T cells in ankylosing spondylitis. Between the trimmed V and J ends, which lost 7 bases and 5 bases, there was a span of 10 bases. CDR3 length: 12 residues. CDR1 KGHDR and CDR2 SFDVKD come from the germline V gene. TCRdb passed the 5' RACE reads through MiXCR, listing each CDR3 protein once. Of roughly 350,000 distinct CDR3 sequences listed, less than 10% are singletons. General study points: A motif in TCR beta, a set of eight highly homologous variants, appeared characteristic of ankylosing spondylitis blood.

This receptor was obtained from a male donor with ankylosing spondylitis. Specimen: blood, either unsorted or a sorted T cell fraction (not recorded which). The chain employs TRBV24-1 and TRBJ2-5; tentatively, D is TRBD1 (5 bases). The chain's CDR3 is CATRGDTETQYF. CDR3 sequence (DNA): TGTGCCACCAGAGGGGATACGGAGACCCAGTACTTC.